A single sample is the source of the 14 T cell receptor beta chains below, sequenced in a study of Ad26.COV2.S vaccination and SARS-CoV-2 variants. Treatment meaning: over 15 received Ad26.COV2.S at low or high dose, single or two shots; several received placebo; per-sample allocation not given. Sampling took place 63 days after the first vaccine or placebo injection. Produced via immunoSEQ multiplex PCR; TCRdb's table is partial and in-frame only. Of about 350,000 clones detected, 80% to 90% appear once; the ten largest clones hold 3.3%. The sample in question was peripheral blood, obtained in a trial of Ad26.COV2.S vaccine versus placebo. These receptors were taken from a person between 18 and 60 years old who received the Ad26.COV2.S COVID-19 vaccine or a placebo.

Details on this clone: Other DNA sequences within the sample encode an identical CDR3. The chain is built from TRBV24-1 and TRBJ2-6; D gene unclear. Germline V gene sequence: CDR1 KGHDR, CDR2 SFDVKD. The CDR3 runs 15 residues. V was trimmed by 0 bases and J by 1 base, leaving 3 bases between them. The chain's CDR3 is CATSDLGSGANVLTF. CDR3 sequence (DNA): TGTGCCACCAGTGATTTGGGGTCTGGGGCCAACGTCCTGACTTTC.

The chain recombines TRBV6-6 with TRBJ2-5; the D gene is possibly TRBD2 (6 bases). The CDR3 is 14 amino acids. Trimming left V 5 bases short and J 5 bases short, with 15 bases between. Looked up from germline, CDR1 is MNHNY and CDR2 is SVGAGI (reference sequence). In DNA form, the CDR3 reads TGTGCCAGCAGTAGCCGGGAGTTAAGGGAGACCCAGTACTTC. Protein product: CASSSRELRETQYF.

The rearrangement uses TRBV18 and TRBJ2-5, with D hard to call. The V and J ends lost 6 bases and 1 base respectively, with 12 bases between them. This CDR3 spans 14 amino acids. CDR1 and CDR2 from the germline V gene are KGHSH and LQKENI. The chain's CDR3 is CASSSSAPQETQYF. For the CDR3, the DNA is TGTGCCAGCTCCTCCTCCGCCCCCCAAGAGACCCAGTACTTC. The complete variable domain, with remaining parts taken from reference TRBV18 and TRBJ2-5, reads NAGVMQNPRHLVRRRGQEARLRCSPMKGHSHVYWYRQLPEEGLKFMVYLQKENIIDESGMPKERFSAEFPKEGPSILRIQQVVRGDSAAYFCASSSSAPQETQYFGPGTRLLVL.

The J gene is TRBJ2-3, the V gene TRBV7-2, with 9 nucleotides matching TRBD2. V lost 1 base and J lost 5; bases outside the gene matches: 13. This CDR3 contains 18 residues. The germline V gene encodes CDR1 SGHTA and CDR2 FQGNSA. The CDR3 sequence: CASSLGAGGRTRGDTQYF. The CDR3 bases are TGTGCCAGCAGCTTAGGAGCGGGAGGCCGAACCAGGGGAGATACGCAGTATTTT.

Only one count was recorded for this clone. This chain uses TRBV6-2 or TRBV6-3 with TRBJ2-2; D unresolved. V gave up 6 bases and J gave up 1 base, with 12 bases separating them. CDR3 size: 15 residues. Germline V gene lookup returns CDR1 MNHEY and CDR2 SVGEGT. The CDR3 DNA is TGTGCCAGCAGACCTTGGGCGCAGAACACCGGGGAGCTGTTTTTT. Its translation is CASRPWAQNTGELFF.

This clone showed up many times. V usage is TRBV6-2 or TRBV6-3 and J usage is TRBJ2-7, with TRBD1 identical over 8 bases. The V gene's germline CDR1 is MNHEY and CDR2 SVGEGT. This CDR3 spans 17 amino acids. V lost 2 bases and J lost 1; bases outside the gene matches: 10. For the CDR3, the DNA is TGTGCCAGCAGTTACCCCAGGACAGGGAGTATATCCTACGAGCAGTACTTC. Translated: CASSYPRTGSISYEQYF.

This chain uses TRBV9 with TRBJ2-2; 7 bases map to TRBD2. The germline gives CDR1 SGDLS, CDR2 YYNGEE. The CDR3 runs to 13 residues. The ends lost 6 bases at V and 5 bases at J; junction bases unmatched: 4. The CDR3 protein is CASKAGDTGELFF. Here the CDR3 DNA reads TGTGCCAGCAAGGCGGGAGATACCGGGGAGCTGTTTTTT.

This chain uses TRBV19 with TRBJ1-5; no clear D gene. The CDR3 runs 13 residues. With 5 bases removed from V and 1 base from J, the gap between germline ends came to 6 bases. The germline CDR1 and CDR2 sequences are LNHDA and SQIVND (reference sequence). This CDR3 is CASSLKSNQPQHF. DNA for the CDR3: TGTGCCAGTAGTCTAAAGAGCAATCAGCCCCAGCATTTT.

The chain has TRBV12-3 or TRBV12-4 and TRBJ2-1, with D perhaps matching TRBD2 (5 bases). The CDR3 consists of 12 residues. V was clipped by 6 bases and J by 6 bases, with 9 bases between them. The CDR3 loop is CASSSGVNEQFF. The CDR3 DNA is TGTGCCAGCAGCTCCGGGGTCAATGAGCAGTTCTTC.

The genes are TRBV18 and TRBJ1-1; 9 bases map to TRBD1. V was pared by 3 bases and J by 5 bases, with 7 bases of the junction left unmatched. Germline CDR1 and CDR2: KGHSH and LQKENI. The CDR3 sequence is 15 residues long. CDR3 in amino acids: CASSPPTGGRTEAFF. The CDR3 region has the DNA TGTGCCAGCTCACCTCCAACAGGGGGCAGGACTGAAGCTTTCTTT.

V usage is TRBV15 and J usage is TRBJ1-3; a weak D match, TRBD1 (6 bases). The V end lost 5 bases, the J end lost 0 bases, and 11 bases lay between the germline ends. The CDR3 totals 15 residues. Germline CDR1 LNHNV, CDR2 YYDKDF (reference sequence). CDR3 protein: CATSLDRISGNTIYF. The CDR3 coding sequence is TGTGCCACCAGCCTAGACAGGATCTCTGGAAACACCATATATTTT.

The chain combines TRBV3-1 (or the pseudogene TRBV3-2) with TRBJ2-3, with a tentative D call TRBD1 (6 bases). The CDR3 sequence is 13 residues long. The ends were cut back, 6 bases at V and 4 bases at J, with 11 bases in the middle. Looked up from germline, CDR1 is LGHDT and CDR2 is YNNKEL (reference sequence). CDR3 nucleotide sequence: TGTGCCAGCAGACTCAGGGGTTCAGATACGCAGTATTTT. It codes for CASRLRGSDTQYF.

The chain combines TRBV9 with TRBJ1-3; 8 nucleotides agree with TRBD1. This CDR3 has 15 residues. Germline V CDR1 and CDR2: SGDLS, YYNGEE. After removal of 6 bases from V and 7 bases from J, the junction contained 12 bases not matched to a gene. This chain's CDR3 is CASNPSGGAVNTIYF. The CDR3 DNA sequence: TGTGCCAGCAACCCCTCAGGGGGCGCGGTGAACACCATATATTTT. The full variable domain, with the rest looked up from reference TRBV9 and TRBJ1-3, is DSGVTQTPKHLITATGQRVTLRCSPRSGDLSVYWYQQSLDQGLQFLIQYYNGEERAKGNILERFSAQQFPDLHSELNLSSLELGDSALYFCASNPSGGAVNTIYFGEGSWLTVV.

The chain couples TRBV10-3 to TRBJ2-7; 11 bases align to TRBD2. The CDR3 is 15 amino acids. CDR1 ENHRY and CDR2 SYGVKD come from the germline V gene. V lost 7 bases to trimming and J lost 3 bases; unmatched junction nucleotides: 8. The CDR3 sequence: CAIKEGTSGFYEQYF. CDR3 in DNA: TGTGCCATCAAGGAGGGGACTAGCGGATTCTACGAGCAGTACTTC.